This T cell receptor (beta chain) was sequenced in a study of monozygotic twins with inflammatory bowel disease. CDR3 length equals 17 residues. Germline V CDR1 and CDR2: DFQATT, SNEGSKA (reference sequence). The authors used 3,000 to 3,500 ng of total RNA per TCR library. cDNA for each sample came from eight separate reactions. UMIs that included a 6-nucleotide sample barcode were added by template switching, which took place during cDNA synthesis. TCRdb reanalyzed the 5' RACE reads, giving one entry per CDR3 protein sequence and no DNA. The listing contains fewer than 550,000 distinct CDR3 sequences.

The source of this sequence is a human donor with ulcerative colitis or Crohn's disease, or a healthy co-twin of an affected twin (not recorded which). Specimen: blood. This rearrangement joins TRBV20-1 to TRBJ2-1; the TCRdb D gene call, TRBD2, has no DNA to confirm it. The CDR3 protein is CSASSFLRLAGDNEQFF.